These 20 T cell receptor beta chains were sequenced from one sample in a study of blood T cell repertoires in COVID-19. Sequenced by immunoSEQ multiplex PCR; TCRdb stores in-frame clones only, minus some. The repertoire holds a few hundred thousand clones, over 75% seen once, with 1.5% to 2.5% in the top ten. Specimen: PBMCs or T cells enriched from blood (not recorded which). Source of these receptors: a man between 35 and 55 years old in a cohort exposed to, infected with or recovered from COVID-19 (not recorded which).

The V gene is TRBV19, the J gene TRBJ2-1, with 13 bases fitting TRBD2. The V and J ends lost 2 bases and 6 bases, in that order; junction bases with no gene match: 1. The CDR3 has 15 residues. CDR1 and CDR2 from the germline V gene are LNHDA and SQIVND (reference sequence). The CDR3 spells CASSIRLAGGNEQFF. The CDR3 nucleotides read TGTGCCAGTAGTATACGACTAGCGGGAGGCAATGAGCAGTTCTTC.

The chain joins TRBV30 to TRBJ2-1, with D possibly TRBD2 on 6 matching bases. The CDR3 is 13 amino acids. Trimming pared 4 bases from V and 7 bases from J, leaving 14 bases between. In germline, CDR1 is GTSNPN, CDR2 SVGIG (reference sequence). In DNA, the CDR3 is TGTGCCTGGAAAGGGACTTTCTCTAATGAGCAGTTCTTC. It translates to CAWKGTFSNEQFF. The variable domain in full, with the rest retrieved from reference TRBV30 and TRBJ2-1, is SQTIHQWPATLVQPVGSPLSLECTVEGTSNPNLYWYRQAAGRGLQLLFYSVGIGQISSEVPQNLSASRPQDRQFILSSKKLLLSDSGFYLCAWKGTFSNEQFFGPGTRLTVL.

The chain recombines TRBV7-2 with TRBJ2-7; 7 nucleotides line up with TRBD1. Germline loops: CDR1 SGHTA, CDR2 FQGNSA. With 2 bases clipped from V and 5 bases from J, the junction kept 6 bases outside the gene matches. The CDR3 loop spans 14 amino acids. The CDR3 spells CASSLKGAHNEQYF. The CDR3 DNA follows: TGTGCCAGCAGCTTAAAGGGGGCGCATAACGAGCAGTACTTC.

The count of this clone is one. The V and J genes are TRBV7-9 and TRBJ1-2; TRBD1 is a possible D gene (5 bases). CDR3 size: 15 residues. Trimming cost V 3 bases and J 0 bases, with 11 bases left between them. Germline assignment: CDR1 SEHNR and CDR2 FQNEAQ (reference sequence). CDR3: CASSFPRASNYGYTF. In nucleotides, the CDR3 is TGTGCCAGCAGCTTCCCCAGGGCCTCTAACTATGGCTACACCTTC.

The CDR3 loop reads CASSMTEVAFF. CDR3 DNA sequence: TGTGCCAGTAGTATGACAGAAGTGGCTTTCTTT. This chain joins TRBV19 and TRBJ1-1; tentative D call: TRBD1 (5 bases). CDR3 size: 11 residues. V was trimmed by 3 bases and J by 11 bases, leaving 10 bases between them. CDR1 and CDR2 (germline): LNHDA, SQIVND (reference sequence).

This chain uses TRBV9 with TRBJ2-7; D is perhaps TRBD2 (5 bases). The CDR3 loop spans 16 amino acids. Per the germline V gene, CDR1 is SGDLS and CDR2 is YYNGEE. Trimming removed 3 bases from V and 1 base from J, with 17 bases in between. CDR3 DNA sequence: TGTGCCAGCAGCGAGAGGGAGTCCATCTATTCCTACGAGCAGTACTTC. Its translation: CASSERESIYSYEQYF.

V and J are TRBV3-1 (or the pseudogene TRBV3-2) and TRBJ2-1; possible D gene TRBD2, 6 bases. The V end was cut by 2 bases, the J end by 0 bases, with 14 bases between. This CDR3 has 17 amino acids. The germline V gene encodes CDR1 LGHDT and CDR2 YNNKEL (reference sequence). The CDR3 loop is CASSQQMGGASYNEQFF. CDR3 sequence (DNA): TGTGCCAGCAGCCAACAAATGGGGGGAGCCTCCTACAATGAGCAGTTCTTC.

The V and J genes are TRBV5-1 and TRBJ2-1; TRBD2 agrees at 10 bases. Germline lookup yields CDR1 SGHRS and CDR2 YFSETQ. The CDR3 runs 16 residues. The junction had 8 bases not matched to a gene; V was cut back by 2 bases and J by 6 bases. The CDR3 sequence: CASSFDLAGVGNEQFF. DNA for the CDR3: TGCGCCAGCAGCTTTGATCTAGCGGGAGTTGGCAATGAGCAGTTCTTC.

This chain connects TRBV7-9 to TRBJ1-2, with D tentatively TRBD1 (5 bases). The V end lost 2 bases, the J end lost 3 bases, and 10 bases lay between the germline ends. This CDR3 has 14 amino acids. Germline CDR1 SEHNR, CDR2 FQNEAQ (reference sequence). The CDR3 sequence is CASSLLGRDYGYTF. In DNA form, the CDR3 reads TGTGCCAGCAGCTTATTGGGCAGGGACTATGGCTACACCTTC.

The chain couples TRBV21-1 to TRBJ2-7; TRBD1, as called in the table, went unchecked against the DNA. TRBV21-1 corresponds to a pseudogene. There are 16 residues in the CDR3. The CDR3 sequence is CASSKAHRDRFYEQYF. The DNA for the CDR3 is TGTGCCAGCAGCAAAGCGCATCGGGACAGGTTCTACGAGCAGTACTTC.

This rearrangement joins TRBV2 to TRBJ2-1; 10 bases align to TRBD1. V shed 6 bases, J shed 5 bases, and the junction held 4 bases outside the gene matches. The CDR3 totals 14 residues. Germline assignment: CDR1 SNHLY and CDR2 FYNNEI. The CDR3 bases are TGTGCCAGCAGCCCCGGACAGGGGGACAATGAGCAGTTCTTC. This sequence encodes CASSPGQGDNEQFF.

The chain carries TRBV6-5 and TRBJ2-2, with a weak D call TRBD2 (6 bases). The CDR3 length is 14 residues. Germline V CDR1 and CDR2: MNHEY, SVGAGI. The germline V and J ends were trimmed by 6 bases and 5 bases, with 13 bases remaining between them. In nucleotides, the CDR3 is TGTGCCAGCAGGACCGGGGGATATACCGGGGAGCTGTTTTTT. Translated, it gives CASRTGGYTGELFF.

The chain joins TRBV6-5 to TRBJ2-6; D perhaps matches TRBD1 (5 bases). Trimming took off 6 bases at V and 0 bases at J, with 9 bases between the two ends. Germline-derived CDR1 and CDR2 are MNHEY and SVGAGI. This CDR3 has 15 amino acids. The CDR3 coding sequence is TGTGCCAGCAGCCCCACAGGCTCTGGGGCCAACGTCCTGACTTTC. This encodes CASSPTGSGANVLTF.

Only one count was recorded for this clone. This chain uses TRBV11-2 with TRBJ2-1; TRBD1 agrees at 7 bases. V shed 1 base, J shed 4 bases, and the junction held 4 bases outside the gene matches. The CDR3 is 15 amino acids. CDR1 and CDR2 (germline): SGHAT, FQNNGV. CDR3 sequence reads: CASSLGQGRYNEQFF. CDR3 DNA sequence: TGTGCCAGCAGCTTAGGACAGGGACGGTACAATGAGCAGTTCTTC.

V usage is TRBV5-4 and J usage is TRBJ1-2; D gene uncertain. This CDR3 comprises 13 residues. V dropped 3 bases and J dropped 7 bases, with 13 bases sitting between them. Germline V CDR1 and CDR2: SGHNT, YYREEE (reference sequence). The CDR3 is CASSSPALAGYTF. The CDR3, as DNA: TGTGCCAGCAGCTCTCCCGCCTTGGCTGGCTACACCTTC.

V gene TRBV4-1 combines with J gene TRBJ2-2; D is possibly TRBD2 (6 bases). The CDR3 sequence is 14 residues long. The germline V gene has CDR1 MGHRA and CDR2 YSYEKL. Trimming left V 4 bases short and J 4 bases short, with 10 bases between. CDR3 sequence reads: CASSPRGGTGELFF. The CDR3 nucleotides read TGCGCCAGCAGCCCTCGGGGAGGCACCGGGGAGCTGTTTTTT.

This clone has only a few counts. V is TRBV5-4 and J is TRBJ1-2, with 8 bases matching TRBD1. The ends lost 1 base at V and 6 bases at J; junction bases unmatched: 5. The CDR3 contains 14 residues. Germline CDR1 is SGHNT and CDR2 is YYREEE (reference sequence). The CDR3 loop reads CASSLSRGRNGYTF. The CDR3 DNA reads TGTGCCAGCAGCTTGAGCAGGGGGCGGAATGGCTACACCTTC. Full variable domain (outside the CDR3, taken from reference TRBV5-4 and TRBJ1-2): ETGVTQSPTHLIKTRGQQVTLRCSSQSGHNTVSWYQQALGQGPQFIFQYYREEENGRGNFPPRFSGLQFPNYSSELNVNALELDDSALYLCASSLSRGRNGYTFGSGTRLTVV.

The CDR3 nucleotides are TGTGCCAGCAGTCGGACCGCCGGGAGAACCGGGGAGCTGTTTTTT. It specifies CASSRTAGRTGELFF. The V and J genes are TRBV6-5 and TRBJ2-2, with a possible D match to TRBD2 (6 bases). In germline, CDR1 is MNHEY, CDR2 SVGAGI. V shed 5 bases and J shed 5 bases, with 15 bases lying between them. The CDR3 has 15 residues.

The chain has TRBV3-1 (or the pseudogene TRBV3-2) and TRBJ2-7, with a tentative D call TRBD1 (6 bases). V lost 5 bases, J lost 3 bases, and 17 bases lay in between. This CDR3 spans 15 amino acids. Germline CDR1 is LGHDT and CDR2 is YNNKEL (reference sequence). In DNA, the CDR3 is TGTGCCAGCAGCAAATTCCGGGACACAAACTACGAGCAGTACTTC. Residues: CASSKFRDTNYEQYF.

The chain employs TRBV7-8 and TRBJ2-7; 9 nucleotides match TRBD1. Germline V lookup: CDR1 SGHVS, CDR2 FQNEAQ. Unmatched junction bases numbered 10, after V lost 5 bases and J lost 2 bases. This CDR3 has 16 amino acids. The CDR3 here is CASSPQGASRAYEQYF. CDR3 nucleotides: TGTGCCAGCAGCCCACAGGGGGCTAGCAGAGCCTACGAGCAGTACTTC.